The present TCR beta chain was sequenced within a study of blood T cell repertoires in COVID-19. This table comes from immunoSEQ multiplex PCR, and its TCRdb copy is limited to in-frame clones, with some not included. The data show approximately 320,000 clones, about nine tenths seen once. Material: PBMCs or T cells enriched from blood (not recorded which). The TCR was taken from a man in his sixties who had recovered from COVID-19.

CDR3 sequence reads: CAWGLPLPYEQYF. CDR3 bases: TGTGCCTGGGGCCTACCTCTCCCCTACGAGCAGTACTTC. The rearrangement joins TRBV30 to TRBJ2-7; the D is unclear. CDR1 is GTSNPN and CDR2 is SVGIG in the germline V gene (reference sequence). CDR3 length equals 13 residues. The V and J ends lost 5 bases and 2 bases respectively, with 13 bases between them.